Listed here is a single TCR beta chain. The antigen is unknown. The data stem from a study of cytomegalovirus exposure and HLA in healthy donors. Notes on the study in general: As immune exposure information, only CMV serostatus was available.

The PCR employed 60 Vbeta primers together with 13 Jbeta primers. Sequencing used immunoSEQ multiplex PCR; TCRdb keeps in-frame clones, though not all of them. The sample has a few hundred thousand clones, 75% to 85% seen once; the top ten hold less than 8.5%. The V gene lost 0 bases and the J gene lost 2 bases, with 4 bases spanning the gap. The CDR3 covers 12 residues. Germline values: CDR1 GTSNPN, CDR2 SVGIG (reference sequence). The V call is TRBV30, the J call TRBJ1-2; D is unresolved. This receptor was obtained from a woman aged 55-70 years in good health and CMV-seropositive. Input material: PBMCs. The CDR3 is CAWSVSNYGYTF. The CDR3 region has the DNA TGTGCCTGGAGTGTAAGCAACTATGGCTACACCTTC.